This entry features one T cell receptor beta chain sequence. The assay was immunoSEQ multiplex PCR, and TCRdb's table has in-frame clones only and misses some. Seen here are 35,000 to 40,000 clones, 87% observed once, and the top ten hold 4.7%. The record originates from a study of blood T cell repertoires in COVID-19. Study background: Sites across the United States, Italy and Spain contributed samples from acute and convalescent COVID-19. T cells, B-cell-depleted T cells, or PBMCs supplied cDNA or gDNA.

Seattle patients were enrolled during active infection and followed longitudinally. The sequencing sample was made of peripheral blood. The sequence was obtained from a man in his 60s with COVID-19, enrolled during active disease.

CDR3 coding DNA: TGTGCCAGTAGTGCCTCGGTCAGGGGGCTCTACGAGCAGTACTTC. Amino acids: CASSASVRGLYEQYF. V usage is TRBV19 and J usage is TRBJ2-7, with 8 positions matching TRBD1. The CDR3 extends over 15 amino acids. J was trimmed by 3 bases and V by 5 bases; bases with no gene match: 9. The V gene's germline CDR1 is LNHDA and CDR2 SQIVND (reference sequence).